Each of the 17 T cell receptor beta chains below was sequenced from the same sample in a study of regulatory T cells in long-lasting Graves disease. Time point given: newly diagnosed GD, antithyroid drugs for less than 3 months. PBMC RNA was the source of the TCR library. iRepertoire HTBI primers and Arm-PCR of CDR3 regions built TCR beta libraries. Each CDR3 protein gets one entry after TCRdb re-called the multiplex PCR reads with MiXCR. Altogether about 540,000 distinct CDR3 sequences are present, about 14% being singletons, with the ten largest covering roughly 10%. The sample was also linked to a second study, of T cells in Graves' hyperthyroidism and ophthalmopathy.

Source: peripheral blood mononuclear cells (PBMCs), taken at new diagnosis, from a patient treated with antithyroid drugs. These receptors came from a man in his thirties or forties with Graves disease.

The J gene is TRBJ1-4, the V gene TRBV12-3 or TRBV12-4; TRBD1 is a possible D gene (5 bases). This CDR3 contains 13 residues. V lost 7 bases to trimming and J lost 4 bases, with 10 bases between them. The CDR3 here is CASTGRNNEKLFF. The CDR3 DNA reads as TGTGCCAGCACAGGGCGAAATAATGAAAAACTGTTTTTT.

CDR3 region: CASSFGQGGNTQYF. CDR3 nucleotides: TGTGCCAGCAGCTTTGGTCAGGGGGGCAATACGCAGTATTTT. J is TRBJ2-3 and V is TRBV7-9, with D possibly matching TRBD1 (7 bases). Trimming left V 3 bases short and J 7 bases short, with 14 bases between. In germline, CDR1 is SEHNR, CDR2 FQNEAQ (reference sequence). The CDR3 has 14 residues.

This clonotype came up a few times. This chain connects TRBV5-1 to TRBJ2-3, with 7 bases that match TRBD2. Germline-derived CDR1 and CDR2 are SGHRS and YFSETQ. V shed 9 bases, J shed 3 bases, and the junction held 13 bases outside the gene matches. The CDR3 contains 15 residues. CDR3 amino acids: CANNLAAGVTDTQYF. The CDR3 DNA is TGCGCCAACAACTTGGCCGCGGGAGTGACAGATACGCAGTATTTT.

V and J are TRBV6-4 and TRBJ2-7; TRBD1 matches at 9 bases. V trimming: 5 bases; J trimming: 2 bases; junction bases outside the gene matches: 10. In germline, CDR1 is MRHNA, CDR2 SNTAGT. The CDR3 length is 16 residues. For the CDR3, the DNA is TGTGCCAGCAGTATATCCGGGACAGGGCGGCCCTACGAGCAGTACTTC. This translates into CASSISGTGRPYEQYF.

This clonotype occurred a few times. The chain carries TRBV27 and TRBJ2-7; tentative D call: TRBD1 (7 bases). CDR1 and CDR2 (germline): MNHEY, SMNVEV (reference sequence). With 4 bases removed from V and 7 bases from J, the gap between germline ends came to 20 bases. The CDR3 consists of 15 residues. CDR3 sequence (DNA): TGTGCCAGCAGTTGGGGCGGGACAGAAGTGGGGGAGCAGTACTTC. It specifies CASSWGGTEVGEQYF.

This clonotype was recorded many times. This chain connects TRBV7-8 to TRBJ2-1; no clear D. With 3 bases removed from V and 6 bases from J, the gap between germline ends came to 9 bases. This CDR3 contains 13 residues. From germline, CDR1 is SGHVS and CDR2 FQNEAQ. The CDR3 loop is CASSLGSGNEQFF. The CDR3 DNA is TGTGCCAGCAGCTTGGGCTCGGGCAATGAGCAGTTCTTC.

The gene calls are TRBV12-3 or TRBV12-4 and TRBJ2-1; TRBD2 matches at 11 bases. This CDR3 has 15 amino acids. Trimming at V came to 6 bases and at J to 4 bases, leaving 5 bases not matched to a gene. DNA of the CDR3: TGTGCCAGCAGGCAACTAGCGGGAGTATACAATGAGCAGTTCTTC. Protein sequence: CASRQLAGVYNEQFF.

This clonotype appeared a few times. A far more abundant clone sits one base away, making this likely a read error. J is TRBJ2-3 and V is TRBV12-3 or TRBV12-4, with 12 bases lining up with TRBD1. The CDR3 is 15 residues long. Trimming cost V 5 bases and J 8 bases; bases outside gene matches: 8. The CDR3 bases are TGTGCCAGCAGTGCTCCCGGGACAGGGGGCGGTACGCAGTATTTT. It specifies CASSAPGTGGGTQYF.

The rearrangement links TRBV9 to TRBJ1-2; tentative D call: TRBD1 (6 bases). Trimming took off 0 bases at V and 6 bases at J, with 24 bases between the two ends. The CDR3 totals 18 residues. The germline V gene encodes CDR1 SGDLS and CDR2 YYNGEE. This CDR3 reads CASSVGLWGARDIHGYTF. CDR3 sequence (DNA): TGTGCCAGCAGCGTAGGCTTATGGGGGGCGCGAGATATCCATGGCTACACCTTC.

This clonotype was observed many times. The chain links TRBV3-1 to TRBJ2-3; D may be TRBD2 (6 bases). The CDR3 extends over 16 amino acids. The V end was cut by 0 bases, the J end by 2 bases, with 12 bases between. Germline-derived CDR1 and CDR2 are LGHDT and YNNKEL (reference sequence). DNA of the CDR3: TGTGCCAGCAGCCAAGATCCAGCGGGCCTCACAGATACGCAGTATTTT. Protein: CASSQDPAGLTDTQYF.

This clonotype appeared many times. This sequence joins TRBV5-1 and TRBJ1-5; 8 bases fit TRBD1. The CDR3 consists of 17 residues. Germline loops: CDR1 SGHRS, CDR2 YFSETQ. J gave up 7 bases and V 3 bases, and 15 bases lay outside the gene matches. DNA of the CDR3: TGCGCCAGCAGCTACCCCACACGAGGACAGGGAGAGCAGCCCCAGCATTTT. Its translation is CASSYPTRGQGEQPQHF.

This clonotype showed up many times. The genes are TRBV12-3 or TRBV12-4 and TRBJ1-5; D remains unclear. Trimming left V 3 bases short and J 6 bases short, with 6 bases between. This CDR3 is 12 amino acids long. The CDR3 region is CASSFSAQPQHF. The CDR3 region has the DNA TGTGCCAGCAGTTTTTCTGCTCAGCCCCAGCATTTT.

This clonotype was seen at least ten times. The genes are TRBV25-1 and TRBJ2-1; D could derive from TRBD1 or TRBD2 (5 bases each). Germline-derived CDR1 and CDR2 are MGHDK and SYGVNS. The ends were cut back, 4 bases at V and 8 bases at J, with 21 bases in the middle. The CDR3 runs 16 residues. In DNA form, the CDR3 reads TGTGCCAGCAGTGGCGGACGGGACGGCCTACAAGATGAGCAGTTCTTC. This sequence encodes CASSGGRDGLQDEQFF.

This clonotype was seen many times. The chain is built from TRBV20-1 and TRBJ1-1; D is undetermined. The CDR3 is 14 amino acids. V lost 6 bases, J lost 0 bases, and 14 bases lay in between. Per the germline V gene, CDR1 is DFQATT and CDR2 is SNEGSKA (reference sequence). The CDR3 coding sequence is TGCAGTGCCGGCGGGGAGTTGTTGAACACTGAAGCTTTCTTT. It encodes CSAGGELLNTEAFF.

J is TRBJ1-5 and V is TRBV19; possible D gene TRBD1, 6 bases. The CDR3 runs 14 residues. The germline CDR1 and CDR2 sequences are LNHDA and SQIVND (reference sequence). Trimming removed 5 bases at V and 2 bases at J, with 10 bases between. CDR3 sequence (DNA): TGTGCCAGTAGTTTGGGACATGGCAATCAGCCCCAGCATTTT. Residues: CASSLGHGNQPQHF.

In its sample, this clonotype was seen many times. The chain recombines TRBV11-2 with TRBJ2-3; no clear D. CDR1 is SGHAT and CDR2 is FQNNGV in the germline V gene. The CDR3 extends over 13 amino acids. Trimming shortened V by 5 bases and J by 6 bases, and 12 bases separated the two germline ends. The CDR3 sequence is CASSPQYSDTQYF. CDR3 coding DNA: TGTGCCAGCAGCCCCCAATACTCTGATACGCAGTATTTT.

The chain carries TRBV30 and TRBJ1-2, with 7 bases lining up with TRBD1. This CDR3 has 13 amino acids. CDR1 and CDR2 (germline): GTSNPN, SVGIG (reference sequence). V was pared by 7 bases and J by 1 base, with 6 bases of the junction left unmatched. Here the CDR3 DNA reads TGTGCCTCGGACAGGCCGTATAACTATGGCTACACCTTC. Its protein product is CASDRPYNYGYTF.